This T cell receptor (beta chain) was found in a study of blood T cell repertoires in COVID-19. Using immunoSEQ multiplex PCR, the repertoire was profiled, and TCRdb retains in-frame clones only, with some absent. The sample shows about 230,000 clones, roughly four fifths of them seen only once. Only one count was recorded for this clone. The CDR3 length is 15 residues. The V gene's germline CDR1 is SGHRS and CDR2 YFSETQ. J lost 7 bases, V lost 0 bases, and 8 bases had no gene match. The sequence derives from a woman in her forties or fifties with acute or convalescent COVID-19. Sample: peripheral blood. The J gene is TRBJ1-1, the V gene TRBV5-1; 8 nucleotides line up with TRBD1. The CDR3 region has the DNA TGCGCCAGCAGCTTGGCAGGCAGGGGGCTAAATGAAGCTTTCTTT. Translation: CASSLAGRGLNEAFF.